These 15 T cell receptor beta chains originate from one sample sequenced in a study of control samples from healthy donors and cancer patients. Clones were read by immunoSEQ multiplex PCR, and TCRdb kept only the in-frame ones, dropping some. The sample includes some 150,000 clones, around 92% of them seen just once. Sample: blood. The receptors originated from a woman aged 30 to 39 in good health.

This clone was counted only a few times. The chain recombines TRBV12-1 with TRBJ2-7; the table's TRBD1 call for D was not verified on the DNA. TRBV12-1 is a pseudogene locus. The CDR3 is made up of 12 amino acids. The CDR3 DNA follows: TGTGCCAGCAGCCCGACAGGGAACGAGCAGTACTTC. Its protein product is CASSPTGNEQYF.

The chain recombines TRBV10-3 with TRBJ2-7; TRBD2 aligns across 10 bases. CDR1 and CDR2 from the germline V gene are ENHRY and SYGVKD. This CDR3 has 17 residues. After removal of 0 bases from V and 4 bases from J, the junction contained 9 bases not matched to a gene. The CDR3 bases are TGTGCCATCAGTGAGTCTGGGGAGCGGGGGGGCGTGTACGAGCAGTACTTC. Translating it yields CAISESGERGGVYEQYF.

The V gene is TRBV5-1, the J gene TRBJ2-3; TRBD1 aligns across 8 bases. CDR3 length equals 14 residues. Germline lookup yields CDR1 SGHRS and CDR2 YFSETQ. V gave up 5 bases and J gave up 6 bases; unmatched junction bases: 8. CDR3: CASSLGQGSDTQYF. The CDR3 DNA reads TGCGCCAGCAGTCTTGGACAGGGATCGGATACGCAGTATTTT.

This CDR3 is CASSLGRSSYNEQFF. In DNA form, the CDR3 reads TGTGCCAGCAGCTTGGGGCGCAGCTCCTACAATGAGCAGTTCTTC. The rearrangement joins TRBV5-6 to TRBJ2-1; D is ambiguous. V was shortened by 0 bases and J by 0 bases, with 7 bases between the two germline ends. In germline, CDR1 is SGHDT, CDR2 YYEEEE. CDR3 length: 15 amino acids.

This chain links TRBV14 with TRBJ1-6, with 7 bases lining up with TRBD1. CDR3 size: 15 residues. The V gene end was trimmed by 1 base and the J gene end by 9 bases; junction bases not matched to a gene: 6. In germline, CDR1 is SGHDN, CDR2 FVKESK. CDR3 bases: TGTGCCAGCAGCCAAGTTCCAGGGGGTGGTTCACCCCTCCACTTT. Encoded protein: CASSQVPGGGSPLHF.

This clone was picked up a small number of times. The V and J genes are TRBV28 and TRBJ1-1; D is undetermined. The CDR3 covers 13 residues. Trimming pared 2 bases from V and 1 base from J, leaving 5 bases between. Germline V gives CDR1 MDHEN, CDR2 SYDVKM. CDR3 DNA sequence: TGTGCCAGCAGTTTAACGGCGAACACTGAAGCTTTCTTT. This gives the protein CASSLTANTEAFF.

V and J are TRBV18 and TRBJ1-1, with TRBD1 matching 9 bases. The CDR3 contains 15 residues. CDR1 KGHSH and CDR2 LQKENI come from the germline V gene. V shed 5 bases and J 5 bases; nucleotides not matched to a gene: 9. The CDR3 DNA reads as TGTGCCAGCTCATCCGGGACAGGGCGCGTAACTGAAGCTTTCTTT. Protein sequence: CASSSGTGRVTEAFF.

The chain employs TRBV2 and TRBJ2-7; D gene ambiguous. V lost 3 bases and J 0 bases, leaving 3 bases between the germline ends. This CDR3 is 12 amino acids long. The germline V gene has CDR1 SNHLY and CDR2 FYNNEI. DNA for the CDR3: TGTGCCAGCAGTGACGGCTCCTACGAGCAGTACTTC. The encoded protein is CASSDGSYEQYF.

This chain connects TRBV5-1 to TRBJ2-5; 14 bases fit TRBD2. The trim removed 3 bases at V and 3 bases at J, leaving 4 bases unmatched. This CDR3 spans 16 amino acids. Germline V gene lookup returns CDR1 SGHRS and CDR2 YFSETQ. For the CDR3, the DNA is TGCGCCAGCAGCTGGACTAGCGGGGGGTCTGAAGAGACCCAGTACTTC. Protein: CASSWTSGGSEETQYF.

This chain connects TRBV28 to TRBJ2-1; 8 positions match TRBD2. The germline gives CDR1 MDHEN, CDR2 SYDVKM. Trimming took 2 bases from V and 2 from J; bases not matched to a gene: 2. The CDR3 has 15 amino acids. This CDR3 is CASSLGREAYNEQFF. The CDR3 DNA sequence: TGTGCCAGCAGTTTAGGGCGGGAGGCCTACAATGAGCAGTTCTTC.

The sample holds a few counts of this clone. The chain employs TRBV21-1 and TRBJ2-1; TRBD2 is the table's D call and was not checked against the DNA. TRBV21-1 has pseudogene status. The CDR3 is 15 residues long. CDR3 DNA sequence: TGTGCCAGCAGCAAAGTAGCGGGAGGCTACAATGAGCAGTTCTTC. This gives the protein CASSKVAGGYNEQFF.

As concerns this clone: The CDR3 carries no conserved terminal phenylalanine or tryptophan, so it likely arises from a read error. This chain links TRBV7-2 with TRBJ1-2; 8 positions match TRBD1. Germline loops: CDR1 SGHTA, CDR2 FQGNSA. Trimming took 8 bases from V and 5 from J; bases not matched to a gene: 4. The length of the CDR3 is 12 residues. CDR3 sequence reads: CASVQGAYGYTL. The CDR3 region has the DNA TGTGCCAGCGTTCAGGGGGCGTATGGCTACACCCTC.

The rearrangement uses TRBV7-9 and TRBJ2-7; 8 nucleotides agree with TRBD1. In germline, CDR1 is SEHNR, CDR2 FQNEAQ (reference sequence). Trimming at V came to 5 bases and at J to 1 base, leaving 4 bases not matched to a gene. The CDR3 consists of 14 residues. Here the CDR3 reads CASSPRTGSYEQYF. Written as DNA, the CDR3 is TGTGCCAGCAGCCCCCGGACAGGGTCCTACGAGCAGTACTTC.

The chain joins TRBV2 to TRBJ2-2, with no clear D. The CDR3 has 13 amino acids. Germline CDR1 is SNHLY and CDR2 is FYNNEI. The V and J ends lost 6 bases and 1 base respectively, with 6 bases between them. DNA of the CDR3: TGTGCCAGCAGACAGAGGAACACCGGGGAGCTGTTTTTT. This gives the protein CASRQRNTGELFF.

The J gene is TRBJ1-5, the V gene TRBV28, with 9 bases that match TRBD1. Germline lookup yields CDR1 MDHEN and CDR2 SYDVKM. CDR3 length equals 16 residues. With 2 bases clipped from V and 1 base from J, the junction kept 3 bases outside the gene matches. The CDR3 spells CASSLGTGSSNQPQHF. The DNA of the CDR3 is TGTGCCAGCAGTTTAGGGACAGGGTCAAGCAATCAGCCCCAGCATTTT.